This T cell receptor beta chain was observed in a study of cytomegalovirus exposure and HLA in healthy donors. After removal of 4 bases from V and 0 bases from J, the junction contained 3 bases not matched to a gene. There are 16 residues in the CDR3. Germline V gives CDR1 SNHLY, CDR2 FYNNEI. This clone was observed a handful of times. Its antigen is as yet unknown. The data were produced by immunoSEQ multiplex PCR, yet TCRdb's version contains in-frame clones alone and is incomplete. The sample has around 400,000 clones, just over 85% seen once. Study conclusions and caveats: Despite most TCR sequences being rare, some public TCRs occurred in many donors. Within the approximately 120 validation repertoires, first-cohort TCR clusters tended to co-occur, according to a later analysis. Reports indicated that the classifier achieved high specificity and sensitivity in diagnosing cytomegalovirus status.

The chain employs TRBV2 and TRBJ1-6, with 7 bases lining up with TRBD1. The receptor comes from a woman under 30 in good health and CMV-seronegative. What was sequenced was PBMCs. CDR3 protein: CASSVGDSSYNSPLHF. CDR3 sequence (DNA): TGTGCCAGCAGTGTAGGGGACAGCTCCTATAATTCACCCCTCCACTTT.